What follows are 31 T cell receptor beta chains derived from one specimen sequenced in a study of cytomegalovirus exposure and HLA in healthy donors. The repertoire was sequenced with immunoSEQ multiplex PCR; TCRdb's copy has only in-frame clones and lacks some. This table holds about 330,000 clones, about nine tenths found once. Sequencing input: PBMCs. Receptor source: a woman aged 18-29 years in good health and CMV-seronegative.

The rearrangement links TRBV7-2 to TRBJ2-1; 9 bases match TRBD2. This CDR3 is built from 15 residues. J lost 8 bases, V lost 5 bases, and 10 bases had no gene match. In germline, CDR1 is SGHTA, CDR2 FQGNSA. In DNA, the CDR3 is TGTGCCAGCAGCACGACTAGCGGAACTTTCGATGAGCAGTTCTTC. Amino acids: CASSTTSGTFDEQFF. Based on the CDR3 plus reference TRBV7-2 and TRBJ2-1, the full variable domain is GAGVSQSPSNKVTEKGKDVELRCDPISGHTALYWYRQSLGQGLEFLIYFQGNSAPDKSGLPSDRFSAERTGGSVSTLTIQRTQQEDSAVYLCASSTTSGTFDEQFFGPGTRLTVL.

The genes are TRBV6-5 and TRBJ2-5, with 9 bases fitting TRBD1. The length of the CDR3 is 15 residues. Germline-derived CDR1 and CDR2 are MNHEY and SVGAGI. Germline trimming cut 3 bases from V and 5 bases from J; bases unmatched to any gene: 7. CDR3 residues: CASSYGTGFKETQYF. The DNA of the CDR3 is TGTGCCAGCAGTTATGGGACAGGGTTTAAGGAGACCCAGTACTTC.

In its sample, this clone was seen a few times. The chain has TRBV20-1 and TRBJ2-5, with D unclear. V was cut by 7 bases and J by 5 bases, with 11 bases left in between. Looked up from germline, CDR1 is DFQATT and CDR2 is SNEGSKA (reference sequence). The CDR3 spans 11 residues. CDR3: CSVAPLETQYF. The CDR3 bases are TGCAGTGTAGCTCCCCTCGAGACCCAGTACTTC.

The gene calls are TRBV27 and TRBJ1-4; TRBD1 aligns across 8 bases. Trimming at V came to 5 bases and at J to 8 bases, leaving 13 bases not matched to a gene. The CDR3 is made up of 16 amino acids. In germline, CDR1 is MNHEY, CDR2 SMNVEV (reference sequence). CDR3 in DNA: TGTGCCAGCAGTCCATGGGACAGGCAACTAGGAGAAAAACTGTTTTTT. It specifies CASSPWDRQLGEKLFF.

This chain links TRBV5-1 with TRBJ2-7; no definite D call. This CDR3 spans 14 amino acids. Germline CDR1 reads SGHRS; CDR2 reads YFSETQ. Trimming took off 6 bases at V and 7 bases at J, with 20 bases between the two ends. The chain's CDR3 is CASTFEALVGEQYF. CDR3 nucleotide sequence: TGCGCCAGCACCTTTGAGGCCTTAGTCGGGGAGCAGTACTTC.

V usage is TRBV5-6 and J usage is TRBJ1-3, with a possible D match to TRBD1 (5 bases). The CDR3 covers 17 residues. Deletions cut 0 bases from V and 0 bases from J, with 13 bases between. CDR1 SGHDT and CDR2 YYEEEE come from the germline V gene. Here the CDR3 reads CASSLEQAFLSGNTIYF. The DNA for the CDR3 is TGTGCCAGCAGCTTGGAACAGGCCTTTCTCTCTGGAAACACCATATATTTT.

V usage is TRBV7-8 and J usage is TRBJ2-5, with 12 bases aligning to TRBD2. This CDR3 contains 17 residues. Germline CDR1 reads SGHVS; CDR2 reads FQNEAQ. V lost 1 base and J lost 4; bases outside the gene matches: 7. The DNA of the CDR3 is TGTGCCAGCAGCTTAGGGTGGCTAGCGGGAGGGCCAGAGACCCAGTACTTC. It translates to CASSLGWLAGGPETQYF.

J is TRBJ2-1 and V is TRBV2, with unresolved D. CDR1 is SNHLY and CDR2 is FYNNEI in the germline V gene. CDR3 length: 11 residues. V lost 6 bases and J 12 bases, leaving 12 bases between the germline ends. Here the CDR3 reads CASRGSSWQFF. The CDR3 nucleotides read TGTGCCAGCAGGGGCAGTTCTTGGCAGTTCTTC.

The chain couples TRBV7-9 to TRBJ1-3; 10 positions match TRBD1. J gave up 0 bases and V 5 bases, and 1 base lay outside the gene matches. Germline loops: CDR1 SEHNR, CDR2 FQNEAQ (reference sequence). The CDR3 runs 15 residues. The CDR3 DNA is TGTGCCAGCAGCGACAGGGGGCCCTCTGGAAACACCATATATTTT. Its translation: CASSDRGPSGNTIYF.

The chain is built from TRBV28 and TRBJ1-1, with TRBD1 matching 8 bases. V was clipped by 2 bases and J by 6 bases; unmatched bases: 8. CDR1 MDHEN and CDR2 SYDVKM come from the germline V gene. CDR3 size: 15 residues. In nucleotides, the CDR3 is TGTGCCAGCAGTTTACGGACAGGGATTTTCCCTGAAGCTTTCTTT. It is translated as CASSLRTGIFPEAFF.

The chain links TRBV27 to TRBJ2-7, with 11 bases identical to TRBD1. Unmatched junction bases numbered 6, after V lost 5 bases and J lost 3 bases. The germline CDR1 and CDR2 sequences are MNHEY and SMNVEV (reference sequence). The CDR3 extends over 15 amino acids. CDR3 amino acids: CASSKTGTGGYEQYF. CDR3 coding DNA: TGTGCCAGCAGTAAGACCGGGACAGGGGGCTACGAGCAGTACTTC.

This chain joins TRBV11-3 and TRBJ2-5, with 8 bases that match TRBD1. There are 17 residues in the CDR3. Germline V gene lookup returns CDR1 SGHNT and CDR2 YENEEA. The V and J ends lost 1 base and 4 bases, in that order; junction bases with no gene match: 11. The CDR3 reads CASSLGQGARGRETQYF. Here the CDR3 DNA reads TGTGCCAGCAGCTTAGGCCAGGGGGCAAGAGGGAGAGAGACCCAGTACTTC.

The chain links TRBV30 to TRBJ2-2; perhaps TRBD1 as D (6 bases). V was shortened by 0 bases and J by 2 bases, with 16 bases between the two germline ends. Germline assignment: CDR1 GTSNPN and CDR2 SVGIG (reference sequence). This CDR3 contains 17 residues. The CDR3 DNA reads TGTGCCTGGAGTGTAAGTCTAAGGACAGCTAACACCGGGGAGCTGTTTTTT. Its translation is CAWSVSLRTANTGELFF.

A few counts support this clone. V gene TRBV6-5 combines with J gene TRBJ2-5; TRBD2 is a possible D gene (5 bases). V was pared by 6 bases and J by 5 bases, with 16 bases between. This CDR3 spans 14 amino acids. Per the germline V gene, CDR1 is MNHEY and CDR2 is SVGAGI. The CDR3 DNA reads TGTGCCAGCAGCCCTCCGTCGAGGGAGGAGACCCAGTACTTC. As protein: CASSPPSREETQYF.

The chain uses TRBV4-2 and TRBJ2-7, with TRBD2 matching 13 bases. V gave up 4 bases and J gave up 5 bases; unmatched junction bases: 17. The CDR3 extends over 19 amino acids. From germline, CDR1 is LGHNA and CDR2 YNFKEQ. As DNA, the CDR3 is TGTGCCAGCAGCCTTAGGACAGGTTCCGGACTAGCGGGAGTCCACGAGCAGTACTTC. This codes for CASSLRTGSGLAGVHEQYF.

The V and J genes are TRBV2 and TRBJ2-7, with 11 bases that match TRBD2. Germline V gives CDR1 SNHLY, CDR2 FYNNEI. V lost 3 bases to trimming and J lost 6 bases; unmatched junction nucleotides: 10. The length of the CDR3 is 16 residues. The chain's CDR3 is CASSDSRLAGIPEQYF. CDR3 in DNA: TGTGCCAGCAGTGATAGCCGACTAGCGGGAATCCCCGAGCAGTACTTC.

The CDR3 coding sequence is TGCGCCAGCAGCCAAGATCTAACCACCGAGCAGTTCTTC. Amino acid sequence: CASSQDLTTEQFF. This sequence joins TRBV4-3 and TRBJ2-1; D remains ambiguous. Between the trimmed V and J ends, which lost 0 bases and 10 bases, there was a span of 10 bases. CDR1 is LGHNA, CDR2 YSLEER, per germline. The CDR3 consists of 13 residues.

This clone was observed once. V gene TRBV5-1 combines with J gene TRBJ2-1; D is perhaps TRBD2 (6 bases). The germline CDR1 and CDR2 sequences are SGHRS and YFSETQ. The CDR3 length is 13 residues. With 0 bases removed from V and 10 bases from J, the gap between germline ends came to 11 bases. In nucleotides, the CDR3 is TGCGCCAGCAGCTTGGGGGCGGGACTGGAGCAGTTCTTC. The encoded protein is CASSLGAGLEQFF. The full variable domain, in which reference TRBV5-1 and TRBJ2-1 provide the parts outside the CDR3, is KAGVTQTPRYLIKTRGQQVTLSCSPISGHRSVSWYQQTPGQGLQFLFEYFSETQRNKGNFPGRFSGRQFSNSRSEMNVSTLELGDSALYLCASSLGAGLEQFFGPGTRLTVL.

Written as DNA, the CDR3 is TGTGCCAGTAGTATATTCGGGACTCAAGAGCCCCAGCATTTT. It yields the protein CASSIFGTQEPQHF. This chain joins TRBV19 and TRBJ1-5; tentative D call: TRBD1 (5 bases). Looked up from germline, CDR1 is LNHDA and CDR2 is SQIVND (reference sequence). Trimming took 2 bases from V and 8 from J, leaving 13 bases between them. This CDR3 has 14 residues.

The DNA of the CDR3 is TGTGCCAGCAGTTACTCGCCTGGGGGGTCCTACAATGAGCAGTTCTTC. It is translated as CASSYSPGGSYNEQFF. The gene calls are TRBV6-5 and TRBJ2-1, with D tentatively TRBD2 (6 bases). Trimming shortened V by 0 bases and J by 1 base, and 10 bases separated the two germline ends. The CDR3 is 16 amino acids. Germline V gives CDR1 MNHEY, CDR2 SVGAGI.

This chain links TRBV5-1 with TRBJ2-2, with 12 bases aligning to TRBD2. The germline CDR1 and CDR2 sequences are SGHRS and YFSETQ. The CDR3 runs 14 residues. J lost 11 bases, V lost 2 bases, and 4 bases had no gene match. The CDR3 protein is CASSFTSGRTELFF. The DNA for the CDR3 is TGCGCCAGCAGCTTCACTAGCGGGAGGACAGAGCTGTTTTTT.

V and J are TRBV9 and TRBJ2-7, with TRBD2 matching 15 bases. The CDR3 consists of 17 residues. The germline V gene has CDR1 SGDLS and CDR2 YYNGEE. Trimming at V came to 4 bases and at J to 5 bases, leaving 10 bases not matched to a gene. The CDR3 DNA is TGTGCCAGCAGCCCCCGGGGACTAGCGGGAGGAGCAGACGAGCAGTACTTC. Translation gives CASSPRGLAGGADEQYF. Supplemented by reference TRBV9 and TRBJ2-7, the full variable domain reads DSGVTQTPKHLITATGQRVTLRCSPRSGDLSVYWYQQSLDQGLQFLIQYYNGEERAKGNILERFSAQQFPDLHSELNLSSLELGDSALYFCASSPRGLAGGADEQYFGPGTRLTVT.

CDR3 amino acids: CAGWTGGVGEQYF. DNA for the CDR3: TGTGCCGGCTGGACAGGGGGCGTGGGGGAGCAGTACTTC. The rearrangement joins TRBV6-1 to TRBJ2-7; 11 nucleotides match TRBD1. Germline V CDR1 and CDR2: MNHNS, SASEGT. The CDR3 loop spans 13 amino acids. Trimming removed 11 bases from V and 7 bases from J; junction bases left unmatched: 10.

CDR3 sequence (DNA): TGTGCCAGCAGCTTATCCCAGGCCGTCTTGCCTGGAAACACCATATATTTT. Translated: CASSLSQAVLPGNTIYF. J is TRBJ1-3 and V is TRBV11-2; D is unresolved. The CDR3 has 17 amino acids. V lost 2 bases, J lost 2 bases, and 16 bases lay in between. Germline V gives CDR1 SGHAT, CDR2 FQNNGV.

The genes are TRBV19 and TRBJ1-2, with D possibly being TRBD1 (6 bases). Per the germline V gene, CDR1 is LNHDA and CDR2 is SQIVND (reference sequence). V lost 3 bases and J lost 1, with 9 bases in between. This CDR3 comprises 14 residues. The CDR3 nucleotides are TGTGCCAGTAGTATGACAGGAATTAACTATGGCTACACCTTC. Translation: CASSMTGINYGYTF.

V gene TRBV5-1 combines with J gene TRBJ1-3; no reliable D call. CDR3 length: 13 residues. Germline values: CDR1 SGHRS, CDR2 YFSETQ. With 5 bases removed from V and 0 bases from J, the gap between germline ends came to 6 bases. CDR3 loop: CASRQISGNTIYF. CDR3 coding DNA: TGCGCCAGCAGACAGATCTCTGGAAACACCATATATTTT.

The V and J genes are TRBV29-1 and TRBJ1-1; no clear D. V shed 1 base and J shed 4 bases, with 13 bases lying between them. There are 14 residues in the CDR3. The germline CDR1 and CDR2 sequences are SQVTM and ANQGSEA. In nucleotides, the CDR3 is TGCAGCGTTGAAGGACGGCGTGGCGGCACTGAAGCTTTCTTT. Translation: CSVEGRRGGTEAFF.

This chain uses TRBV6-5 with TRBJ1-5; D is unclear. The length of the CDR3 is 14 residues. Trimming took 2 bases from V and 8 from J, leaving 13 bases between them. CDR1 and CDR2 from the germline V gene are MNHEY and SVGAGI. As DNA, the CDR3 is TGTGCCAGCAGTTACCAGGCAGCCGGCGAGCCCCAGCATTTT. Protein product: CASSYQAAGEPQHF.

The chain combines TRBV18 with TRBJ2-1; TRBD1 aligns across 9 bases. This CDR3 is 15 amino acids long. Trimming cost V 3 bases and J 4 bases; bases outside gene matches: 4. Germline V gene lookup returns CDR1 KGHSH and CDR2 LQKENI. In DNA form, the CDR3 reads TGTGCCAGCTCACCGGAGACAGGGGGTTACAATGAGCAGTTCTTC. Translation gives CASSPETGGYNEQFF.

The chain combines TRBV28 with TRBJ2-7, with 8 positions matching TRBD1. V lost 1 base to trimming and J lost 4 bases; unmatched junction nucleotides: 9. CDR3 size: 16 residues. Germline V gene data show CDR1 as MDHEN and CDR2 as SYDVKM. The CDR3 loop reads CASSLSAGGKGYEQYF. The CDR3 DNA reads TGTGCCAGCAGTTTATCGGCAGGGGGCAAGGGGTACGAGCAGTACTTC.

This clone was recorded only once. The V and J genes are TRBV19 and TRBJ1-4; 9 bases line up with TRBD1. V trimming: 7 bases; J trimming: 7 bases; junction bases outside the gene matches: 7. Germline V gives CDR1 LNHDA, CDR2 SQIVND (reference sequence). This CDR3 region has 14 residues. CDR3 in amino acids: CASNEQGAGEKLFF. The CDR3 DNA reads as TGTGCCAGTAACGAACAGGGGGCGGGTGAAAAACTGTTTTTT.